These 9 T cell receptor beta chains were all obtained from the same sample, sequenced in a study of shared clonotypes between healthy human individuals. Some clones are missing from TCRdb's copy, which holds only in-frame ones; the method was immunoSEQ multiplex PCR. The sample records under 2.5 million clones, roughly 92% being singletons. Sequenced input: naive CD4+ T cells from PBMCs. Documented subset: CD45RA+ positively selected. All receptors derive from a young man in good health. Some clones in this sample may be carry-over from other donors' samples.

The chain joins TRBV19 to TRBJ2-3, with TRBD1 matching over 11 bases. The CDR3 has 16 residues. The germline CDR1 and CDR2 sequences are LNHDA and SQIVND (reference sequence). The V and J ends lost 5 bases and 5 bases, in that order; junction bases with no gene match: 9. CDR3 loop: CASSSPGQGAGDTQYF. CDR3 in DNA: TGTGCCAGTAGTTCACCTGGACAGGGGGCAGGAGATACGCAGTATTTT.

This clone was counted only a few times. The chain joins TRBV30 to TRBJ1-1, with no clear D. The CDR3 is made up of 14 amino acids. CDR1 and CDR2 (germline): GTSNPN, SVGIG (reference sequence). The V end was cut by 5 bases, the J end by 1 base, with 14 bases between. The CDR3 coding sequence is TGTGCCTGGGTCCATGACCGACCGAACACTGAAGCTTTCTTT. It translates to CAWVHDRPNTEAFF. Drawing the rest from reference TRBV30 and TRBJ1-1, the complete variable domain is SQTIHQWPATLVQPVGSPLSLECTVEGTSNPNLYWYRQAAGRGLQLLFYSVGIGQISSEVPQNLSASRPQDRQFILSSKKLLLSDSGFYLCAWVHDRPNTEAFFGQGTRLTVV.

The chain carries TRBV6-1 and TRBJ2-1, with 12 bases lining up with TRBD2. The trim removed 6 bases at V and 8 bases at J, leaving 8 bases unmatched. Germline V lookup: CDR1 MNHNS, CDR2 SASEGT. The CDR3 has 15 residues. DNA for the CDR3: TGTGCCAGCAGAGCTAGCGGGAGGGCTCCCCATGAGCAGTTCTTC. This sequence encodes CASRASGRAPHEQFF.

The chain uses TRBV6-5 and TRBJ1-2, with 10 bases identical to TRBD1. V lost 6 bases and J lost 8; bases outside the gene matches: 9. Per the germline V gene, CDR1 is MNHEY and CDR2 is SVGAGI. This CDR3 region has 14 residues. The CDR3 DNA reads TGTGCCAGCAGCGCCGGGACAGGGGAATTAGGCTACACCTTC. Protein sequence: CASSAGTGELGYTF.

This sequence joins TRBV10-3 and TRBJ2-7; TRBD2 matches at 11 bases. With 6 bases clipped from V and 5 bases from J, the junction kept 6 bases outside the gene matches. The CDR3 extends over 14 amino acids. Germline V gives CDR1 ENHRY, CDR2 SYGVKD. The CDR3 is CAISPSGRYDEQYF. The DNA for the CDR3 is TGTGCCATCAGCCCTAGCGGGAGGTACGACGAGCAGTACTTC.

The V call is TRBV4-1, the J call TRBJ2-7; D possibly corresponds to TRBD1 (6 bases). The CDR3 sequence is 15 residues long. In germline, CDR1 is MGHRA, CDR2 YSYEKL. Trimming removed 3 bases from V and 2 bases from J, with 14 bases in between. The CDR3 reads CASSQGAAGAYEQYF. CDR3 nucleotide sequence: TGCGCCAGCAGCCAGGGGGCCGCAGGGGCCTACGAGCAGTACTTC.

This chain joins TRBV7-9 and TRBJ2-7; D remains unclear. This CDR3 has 16 residues. Germline V gene sequence: CDR1 SEHNR, CDR2 FQNEAQ (reference sequence). V dropped 4 bases and J dropped 7 bases, with 23 bases sitting between them. The CDR3 here is CASSSKDGPHLGEQYF. The CDR3 nucleotides read TGTGCCAGCAGCTCAAAGGACGGACCCCATCTGGGGGAGCAGTACTTC.

V usage is TRBV5-1 and J usage is TRBJ2-7, with 12 bases identical to TRBD1. The V gene end was trimmed by 3 bases and the J gene end by 7 bases; junction bases not matched to a gene: 8. CDR1 is SGHRS, CDR2 YFSETQ, per germline. This CDR3 spans 15 amino acids. DNA for the CDR3: TGCGCCAGCAGCTCAGCGGGACAGGGGGCGCGGGAGCAGTACTTC. Its translation: CASSSAGQGAREQYF.

This rearrangement joins TRBV6-1 to TRBJ2-6; the match to TRBD1 covers 7 bases. CDR1 is MNHNS and CDR2 is SASEGT in the germline V gene. CDR3 size: 18 residues. V was clipped by 1 base and J by 0 bases; unmatched bases: 6. The CDR3 sequence is CASSEVGGLLSGANVLTF. The CDR3 DNA follows: TGTGCCAGCAGTGAAGTAGGGGGCCTCCTCTCTGGGGCCAACGTCCTGACTTTC.